The 31 T cell receptor beta chains listed next were all sequenced from one sample in a study of T cells in Graves' hyperthyroidism and ophthalmopathy. RNA transcripts yielded amplified TCR beta CDR3 regions. Primed by the HTBI set, a first-round RT-PCR was run on the TCR CDR3. TCRdb recomputed calls from the multiplex PCR reads with MiXCR, one row per CDR3 protein. Of 450,000 to 550,000 distinct CDR3 sequences listed, approximately 25% are singletons. The sequenced sample consisted of blood. These receptor sequences come from a woman in her thirties with Graves' ophthalmopathy.

This clonotype was seen repeatedly, ten times or more. V and J are TRBV7-3 and TRBJ2-2; D is ambiguous. The CDR3 covers 13 residues. V was cut by 2 bases and J by 7 bases, with 8 bases left in between. Germline CDR1 is SGHTA and CDR2 is FQGTGA. The CDR3 DNA sequence: TGTGCCAGCAGCTTAGTAAGAAACGGGGAGCTGTTTTTT. This encodes CASSLVRNGELFF.

This clonotype has ten or more counts. The chain links TRBV5-1 to TRBJ1-2; D remains ambiguous. Germline V gene data show CDR1 as SGHRS and CDR2 as YFSETQ. With 1 base removed from V and 8 bases from J, the gap between germline ends came to 9 bases. The CDR3 has 12 residues. The CDR3 DNA is TGCGCCAGCAGCTTGCCAGGCACGGGCTACACCTTC. This encodes CASSLPGTGYTF.

This clonotype was found many times. The chain is built from TRBV12-3 or TRBV12-4 and TRBJ2-7; no clear D. The V end lost 3 bases, the J end lost 4 bases, and 13 bases lay between the germline ends. This CDR3 comprises 14 residues. CDR3 residues: CASSFGPNPYEQYF. The CDR3 region has the DNA TGTGCCAGCAGTTTTGGACCTAACCCGTACGAGCAGTACTTC.

This clonotype came up many times. The gene calls are TRBV20-1 and TRBJ1-5; 8 nucleotides agree with TRBD1. CDR1 and CDR2 (germline): DFQATT, SNEGSKA (reference sequence). The V segment lost 5 bases and the J segment 7 bases; nucleotides outside the gene matches: 4. The CDR3 covers 12 residues. The CDR3: CSAVRQGQPQHF. The CDR3 region has the DNA TGCAGTGCTGTCCGACAGGGGCAGCCCCAGCATTTT.

This clonotype appeared many times. The gene calls are TRBV15 and TRBJ2-7, with D perhaps matching TRBD1 or TRBD2 (5 bases each). Germline assignment: CDR1 LNHNV and CDR2 YYDKDF (reference sequence). This CDR3 region has 15 residues. Trimming removed 3 bases from V and 2 bases from J, with 14 bases in between. DNA of the CDR3: TGTGCCACCAGCAGCGAAAGGGGACGGACCTACGAGCAGTACTTC. This gives the protein CATSSERGRTYEQYF.

This clonotype came up many times. CDR3 loop: CASSEGPEDGYEQYF. The CDR3, as DNA: TGTGCCAGCAGTGAAGGCCCTGAGGACGGCTACGAGCAGTACTTC. This sequence joins TRBV6-1 and TRBJ2-7; D unclear. The CDR3 runs to 15 residues. V lost 1 base and J lost 3, with 13 bases in between. CDR1 and CDR2 from the germline V gene are MNHNS and SASEGT.

The V call is TRBV28, the J call TRBJ1-3; no reliable D call. The V and J ends lost 8 bases and 4 bases respectively, with 12 bases between them. The germline V gene encodes CDR1 MDHEN and CDR2 SYDVKM. This CDR3 is 13 amino acids long. The CDR3 spells CASQKTLGNTIYF. CDR3 nucleotides: TGTGCCAGCCAAAAGACGCTCGGAAACACCATATATTTT.

This clonotype has a count of ten or more. This chain joins TRBV2 and TRBJ1-2; 7 positions agree with TRBD1. The germline gives CDR1 SNHLY, CDR2 FYNNEI. The CDR3 loop spans 13 amino acids. V was pared by 8 bases and J by 4 bases, with 7 bases of the junction left unmatched. Written as DNA, the CDR3 is TGTGCCAGCGGCGACAGGGATTCCTATGGCTACACCTTC. This sequence encodes CASGDRDSYGYTF.

The chain recombines TRBV6-1 with TRBJ2-5; possibly TRBD2 for D (5 bases). The ends were cut back, 5 bases at V and 4 bases at J, with 11 bases in the middle. The CDR3 runs to 13 residues. Germline V gene lookup returns CDR1 MNHNS and CDR2 SASEGT. CDR3 DNA sequence: TGTGCCAGCAGTCATCCTGGGAGAGAGACCCAGTACTTC. It specifies CASSHPGRETQYF.

Many counts were recorded for this clonotype. The rearrangement links TRBV12-3 or TRBV12-4 to TRBJ2-2; the match to TRBD2 covers 8 bases. This CDR3 spans 15 amino acids. Losses at the gene ends were 5 bases for V and 4 bases for J; bases not matched to a gene: 6. The CDR3 nucleotides read TGTGCCAGCAGTACGTACCTAGCGGGCACCGGGGAGCTGTTTTTT. It yields the protein CASSTYLAGTGELFF.

This clonotype was counted ten times or more. The V and J genes are TRBV20-1 and TRBJ2-5; TRBD2 matches at 11 bases. CDR3 size: 14 residues. V lost 5 bases, J lost 1 base, and 3 bases stayed unmatched. Germline values: CDR1 DFQATT, CDR2 SNEGSKA (reference sequence). In nucleotides, the CDR3 is TGCAGTGCTTCCGGGACTAGCGGCCAAGAGACCCAGTACTTC. Protein sequence: CSASGTSGQETQYF.

On this clonotype itself: A much larger clone lies a single base off, so this may be a read error. The final CDR3 position lacks the conserved phenylalanine or tryptophan, pointing to a likely read error. The chain couples TRBV12-3 or TRBV12-4 to TRBJ1-5; D is undetermined. Between the trimmed V and J ends, which lost 3 bases and 7 bases, there was a span of 7 bases. The CDR3 is 12 residues long. CDR3 in DNA: TGTGCCAGCAGTTTTCAGGTACAGCCCCAGCATATT. It codes for CASSFQVQPQHI.

J is TRBJ2-7 and V is TRBV12-3 or TRBV12-4; D may be TRBD1 (5 bases). The V gene lost 3 bases and the J gene lost 3 bases, with 9 bases spanning the gap. The CDR3 is made up of 13 amino acids. In DNA, the CDR3 is TGTGCCAGCAGTTTTTTTGGACACTACGAGCAGTACTTC. Its protein is CASSFFGHYEQYF.

The chain employs TRBV28 and TRBJ1-2, with D perhaps matching TRBD1 (5 bases). The CDR3 covers 15 residues. Germline V gives CDR1 MDHEN, CDR2 SYDVKM. V lost 2 bases, J lost 5 bases, and 15 bases lay in between. The CDR3 spells CASSLGTDDFYGYTF. The DNA for the CDR3 is TGTGCCAGCAGTTTAGGGACGGATGATTTTTATGGCTACACCTTC.

This clonotype was counted many times. The chain is built from TRBV19 and TRBJ1-6; no reliable D call. Trimming left V 7 bases short and J 9 bases short, with 16 bases between. This CDR3 is built from 14 residues. Germline-derived CDR1 and CDR2 are LNHDA and SQIVND (reference sequence). The CDR3 is CASTEPAAGSPLHF. The CDR3 bases are TGTGCCAGTACCGAACCCGCTGCCGGTTCACCCCTCCACTTT.

This clonotype was recorded at least ten times. Here the CDR3 DNA reads TGTGCCAGCAGTGATCTCTCCTACGAGCAGTACTTC. Translated, it gives CASSDLSYEQYF. The J gene is TRBJ2-7, the V gene TRBV2; no clear D gene. The germline CDR1 and CDR2 sequences are SNHLY and FYNNEI. With 3 bases removed from V and 0 bases from J, the gap between germline ends came to 3 bases. This CDR3 spans 12 amino acids.

This clonotype appeared many times. A read error may produce the germline difference seen at one junction end. The gene calls are TRBV10-3 and TRBJ1-2; TRBD1 is a possible D gene (6 bases). This CDR3 has 12 amino acids. Germline V gene data show CDR1 as ENHRY and CDR2 as SYGVKD. CDR3 sequence (DNA): TGTGCCATCACTGAGGGGGGTCTGGGCTACACCTTC. Translating gives CAITEGGLGYTF.

The CDR3 DNA is TGTGCCAGCAGCCAAAGCATAAGGAGGGATTGGAACACTGAAGCTTTCTTT. It translates to CASSQSIRRDWNTEAFF. This chain links TRBV12-3 or TRBV12-4 with TRBJ1-1, with D hard to call. Between the trimmed V and J ends, which lost 6 bases and 1 base, there was a span of 21 bases. CDR3 length equals 17 residues.

This clonotype was seen repeatedly, ten times or more. This chain uses TRBV6-5 with TRBJ1-2, with unresolved D. Germline V gene data show CDR1 as MNHEY and CDR2 as SVGAGI. The ends were cut back, 5 bases at V and 7 bases at J, with 8 bases in the middle. There are 11 residues in the CDR3. CDR3 protein: CASSPGVGYTF. In nucleotides, the CDR3 is TGTGCCAGCAGTCCAGGAGTTGGCTACACCTTC.

This clonotype was observed at least ten times. V usage is TRBV19 and J usage is TRBJ1-1, with D possibly TRBD1 on 6 matching bases. The CDR3 is 14 amino acids. The germline V gene encodes CDR1 LNHDA and CDR2 SQIVND (reference sequence). V was cut by 3 bases and J by 0 bases, with 8 bases left in between. CDR3 nucleotides: TGTGCCAGTAGTATTCAGGGGTTGAACACTGAAGCTTTCTTT. Protein: CASSIQGLNTEAFF.

Only a few counts were recorded for this clonotype. The chain links TRBV3-1 to TRBJ1-6; D is ambiguous. This CDR3 spans 16 amino acids. V was pared by 1 base and J by 7 bases, with 14 bases between. Looked up from germline, CDR1 is LGHDT and CDR2 is YNNKEL (reference sequence). Written as DNA, the CDR3 is TGTGCCAGCAGCCAAGGGAAAGGCCCTCGGAATTCACCCCTCCACTTT. This codes for CASSQGKGPRNSPLHF.

This clonotype was observed at least ten times. The chain is built from TRBV10-3 and TRBJ1-5; D ambiguous. CDR1 and CDR2 from the germline V gene are ENHRY and SYGVKD. This CDR3 comprises 15 residues. V was trimmed by 3 bases and J by 0 bases, leaving 9 bases between them. The CDR3 DNA reads TGTGCCATCAGTGATAGGCGATATAGCAATCAGCCCCAGCATTTT. It encodes CAISDRRYSNQPQHF.

The V call is TRBV10-3, the J call TRBJ1-2; the match to TRBD1 covers 10 bases. The CDR3 extends over 14 amino acids. The V gene's germline CDR1 is ENHRY and CDR2 SYGVKD. The V segment lost 4 bases and the J segment 8 bases; nucleotides outside the gene matches: 7. CDR3 nucleotides: TGTGCCATCAGTGGGGACAGGGGAGGATACGGCTACACCTTC. Its translation: CAISGDRGGYGYTF.

This clonotype was seen only a few times. V is TRBV9 and J is TRBJ2-5; TRBD2 matches at 11 bases. Germline-derived CDR1 and CDR2 are SGDLS and YYNGEE. There are 15 residues in the CDR3. With V trimmed by 4 bases and J by 5 bases, 7 bases remained unmatched. The CDR3 protein is CASSLTSGVLETQYF. The DNA of the CDR3 is TGTGCCAGCAGCTTGACTAGCGGGGTTTTGGAGACCCAGTACTTC.

This clonotype occurred many times. A junction end diverges from the germline sequence, so it may reflect a read error. The chain has TRBV7-7 and TRBJ2-5, with 12 bases that match TRBD1. The CDR3 is made up of 16 amino acids. The V gene's germline CDR1 is SSHAT and CDR2 FNYEAQ (reference sequence). CDR3 sequence: CASSSGQGASVKTQYF. The CDR3 nucleotides are TGTGCTAGCAGTTCGGGACAGGGGGCGTCGGTGAAGACCCAGTACTTC.

This clonotype was counted ten times or more. The rearrangement links TRBV15 to TRBJ1-5; no reliable D call. Trimming cost V 0 bases and J 0 bases, with 6 bases left between them. The germline gives CDR1 LNHNV, CDR2 YYDKDF (reference sequence). The CDR3 is 15 amino acids. CDR3 sequence (DNA): TGTGCCACCAGCAGAGACCGGGGTAGCAATCAGCCCCAGCATTTT. Encoded protein: CATSRDRGSNQPQHF. The whole variable domain, filled in from reference TRBV15 and TRBJ1-5, reads DAMVIQNPRYQVTQFGKPVTLSCSQTLNHNVMYWYQQKSSQAPKLLFHYYDKDFNNEADTPDNFQSRRPNTSFCFLDIRSPGLGDTAMYLCATSRDRGSNQPQHFGDGTRLSIL.

This rearrangement joins TRBV9 to TRBJ2-5; the match to TRBD1 covers 11 bases. V shed 4 bases and J 3 bases; nucleotides not matched to a gene: 8. This CDR3 spans 16 amino acids. Looked up from germline, CDR1 is SGDLS and CDR2 is YYNGEE. The CDR3 here is CASSRARTGGKETQYF. CDR3 DNA sequence: TGTGCCAGCAGCAGGGCTCGGACAGGGGGCAAAGAGACCCAGTACTTC.

V usage is TRBV19 and J usage is TRBJ2-7, with TRBD1 identical over 11 bases. The CDR3 has 18 amino acids. Looked up from germline, CDR1 is LNHDA and CDR2 is SQIVND (reference sequence). V dropped 3 bases and J dropped 10; count of bases not matched to a gene: 20. CDR3 sequence: CASSIAGSRTGGSKIQYF. The CDR3 DNA is TGTGCCAGTAGTATCGCCGGCTCCCGGACAGGGGGCTCGAAGATCCAGTACTTC.

The genes are TRBV6-1 and TRBJ2-5; a possible D gene is TRBD1 (5 bases). The germline CDR1 and CDR2 sequences are MNHNS and SASEGT. V lost 0 bases and J 2 bases, leaving 10 bases between the germline ends. The CDR3 is 15 amino acids. CDR3 amino acids: CASSEARGLQETQYF. CDR3 coding DNA: TGTGCCAGCAGTGAAGCAAGGGGCCTACAAGAGACCCAGTACTTC.

This clonotype was picked up many times. The J gene is TRBJ1-1, the V gene TRBV5-5; 9 nucleotides match TRBD1. This CDR3 is built from 15 residues. Germline-derived CDR1 and CDR2 are SGHKS and YYEKEE (reference sequence). The trim removed 3 bases at V and 0 bases at J, leaving 3 bases unmatched. CDR3 coding DNA: TGTGCCAGCAGCTGGGGGACAGGGATGAACACTGAAGCTTTCTTT. This gives the protein CASSWGTGMNTEAFF.

This clonotype was found many times. The CDR3 coding sequence is TGTGCCAGCAGCTTAGCGGGGGGAGGACAAGAGACCCAGTACTTC. Its protein product is CASSLAGGGQETQYF. The V gene is TRBV7-2, the J gene TRBJ2-5; D is perhaps TRBD2 (6 bases). Deletions cut 0 bases from V and 2 bases from J, with 10 bases between. This CDR3 region has 15 residues. Germline lookup yields CDR1 SGHTA and CDR2 FQGNSA.